This entry concerns a single TCR beta chain. This CDR3 comprises 13 residues. V was trimmed by 7 bases and J by 2 bases, leaving 11 bases between them. Germline assignment: CDR1 SNHLY and CDR2 FYNNEI. This sample was included in a study of blood T cell repertoires in COVID-19. Study in general: T cells, B-cell-depleted T cells, or PBMCs provided the cDNA or gDNA that served as material.

Methods used by the authors: Using reference gene primer amplification, nucleated cell counts were estimated. Measured with immunoSEQ multiplex PCR; TCRdb has only the in-frame clones, and not every one. The DNA gave D and trimming, while V, J and clone size come from that table. The sample includes approximately 90,000 clones, approximately 75% of them seen just once. This chain uses TRBV2 with TRBJ1-1, with D tentatively TRBD1 (6 bases). Material for sequencing was peripheral blood. This clonotype originated in an elderly woman with acute or convalescent COVID-19. CDR3 sequence reads: CASIRDINTEAFF. The CDR3, as DNA: TGTGCCAGCATTCGGGACATCAACACTGAAGCTTTCTTT.